These T cell receptor beta chains were read from a single sample in a study of monozygotic twins with inflammatory bowel disease. TCRdb re-called the 5' RACE reads and shows each CDR3 protein once, DNA omitted. The sample spans about 380,000 distinct CDR3 sequences; the ten largest clones claim around 2.6%. The sample comprised blood. The receptors here all came from a human donor with ulcerative colitis or Crohn's disease, or a healthy co-twin of an affected twin (not recorded which). Both conserved end residues are part of each CDR3.

J gene | CDR3 length | V gene | CDR3 protein
TRBJ2-5 | 17 | TRBV11-2 | CASSLVGGQGLLETQYF
TRBJ1-4 | 15 | TRBV9 | CASSLTPATNEKLFF
TRBJ1-1 | 16 | TRBV4-2 | CASRSIERLMNTEAFF
TRBJ1-2 | 14 | TRBV12-3/TRBV12-4 | CASSRDRLNYGYTF
TRBJ1-6 | 14 | TRBV5-1 | CASSLDWGNSPLHF
TRBJ2-1 | 14 | TRBV4-1 | CASSERGVVNEQFF
TRBJ1-5 | 15 | TRBV3-1 | CASSQGMDSNQPQHF
TRBJ2-1 | 14 | TRBV5-1 | CASSGGPLYNEQFF
TRBJ2-5 | 15 | TRBV12-3/TRBV12-4 | CASSLETDPEGTQYF
TRBJ2-3 | 14 | TRBV7-2 | CASTRGGVEDTQYF
TRBJ2-7 | 17 | TRBV12-3/TRBV12-4 | CASSLFGLHRSNYEQYF
TRBJ2-6 | 19 | TRBV6-5 | CASSYSIAGEFSGANVLTF
TRBJ1-5 | 15 | TRBV10-3 | CAISEGQGAGQPQHF
TRBJ1-2 | 11 | TRBV29-1 | CSARIVSGYTF
TRBJ1-2 | 16 | TRBV20-1 | CSAPGAQAEATYGYTF
TRBJ1-4 | 15 | TRBV2 | CARQTDTGTNEKLFF
TRBJ2-7 | 16 | TRBV12-3/TRBV12-4 | CASSQGQGTRLYEQYF
TRBJ2-7 | 18 | TRBV5-1 | CASSLEPPRRAGSYEQYF
TRBJ2-7 | 16 | TRBV21-1 | CASSKGGQGTAYEQYF
TRBJ2-3 | 15 | TRBV9 | CASSPRTSAGDTQYF
TRBJ1-5 | 14 | TRBV6-1 | CASSGDSYNQPQHF
TRBJ2-2 | 15 | TRBV12-3/TRBV12-4 | CASSLTGGRGGELFF
TRBJ2-7 | 15 | TRBV21-1 | CASSADKGESYEQYF
TRBJ2-1 | 14 | TRBV4-2 | CASSQPSGLIEQFF
TRBJ1-1 | 13 | TRBV3-1 | CASSLGIGTEAFF
TRBJ2-3 | 15 | TRBV6-4 | CASSETGQGPDTQYF
TRBJ2-7 | 14 | TRBV7-2 | CASSLARTGWEQYF
TRBJ2-7 | 14 | TRBV19 | CASSISGGLDEQYF
TRBJ1-2 | 14 | TRBV27 | CASSPGHPDYGYTF
TRBJ2-7 | 17 | TRBV4-2 | CASSRELTQQGAREQYF
TRBJ2-2 | 14 | TRBV7-2 | CASSRGAYTGELFF
TRBJ2-2 | 15 | TRBV5-6 | CASSLEWDNTGELFF
TRBJ1-2 | 14 | TRBV12-3/TRBV12-4 | CASSWDTRKKGYTF
TRBJ2-1 | 17 | TRBV6-5 | CASSYSSRGSGGGEQFF
TRBJ1-1 | 16 | TRBV6-1 | CASVRGTGGTNTEAFF
TRBJ1-2 | 15 | TRBV6-1 | CASSQRQGANYGYTF
TRBJ2-3 | 14 | TRBV6-5 | CASSSPGPTDTQYF
TRBJ2-7 | 14 | TRBV5-1 | CASSQQQESGEQYF
TRBJ1-1 | 15 | TRBV6-1 | CASSLGQSPLPEAFF
TRBJ2-7 | 14 | TRBV5-1 | CASSLGQVPGEQYF